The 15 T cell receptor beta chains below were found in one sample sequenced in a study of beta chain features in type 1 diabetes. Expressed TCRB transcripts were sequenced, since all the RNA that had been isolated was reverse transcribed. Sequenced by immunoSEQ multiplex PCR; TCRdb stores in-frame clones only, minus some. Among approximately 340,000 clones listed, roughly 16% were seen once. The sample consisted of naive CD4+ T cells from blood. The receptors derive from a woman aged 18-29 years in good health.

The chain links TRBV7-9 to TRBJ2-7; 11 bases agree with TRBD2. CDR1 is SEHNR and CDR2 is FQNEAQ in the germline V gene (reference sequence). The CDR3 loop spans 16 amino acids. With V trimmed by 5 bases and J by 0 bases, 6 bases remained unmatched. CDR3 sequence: CASSPGTSGSSYEQYF. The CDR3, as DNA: TGTGCCAGCAGCCCAGGGACTAGCGGAAGCTCCTACGAGCAGTACTTC.

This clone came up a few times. As DNA, the CDR3 is TGTGCCTGGACCCTCGGGACAGTTGTCGGGGAGCTGTTTTTT. This codes for CAWTLGTVVGELFF. This rearrangement joins TRBV30 to TRBJ2-2; 7 bases map to TRBD1. The CDR3 is 14 amino acids. CDR1 and CDR2 from the germline V gene are GTSNPN and SVGIG (reference sequence). V lost 4 bases to trimming and J lost 7 bases; unmatched junction nucleotides: 9. Variable domain in full (rest from reference TRBV30 and TRBJ2-2): SQTIHQWPATLVQPVGSPLSLECTVEGTSNPNLYWYRQAAGRGLQLLFYSVGIGQISSEVPQNLSASRPQDRQFILSSKKLLLSDSGFYLCAWTLGTVVGELFFGEGSRLTVL.

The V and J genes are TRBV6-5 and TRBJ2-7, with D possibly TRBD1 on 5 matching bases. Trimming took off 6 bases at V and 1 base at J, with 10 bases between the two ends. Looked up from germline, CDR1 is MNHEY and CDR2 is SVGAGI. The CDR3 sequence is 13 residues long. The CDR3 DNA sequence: TGTGCCAGCAGGGCCACAGGTTCCTACGAGCAGTACTTC. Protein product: CASRATGSYEQYF.

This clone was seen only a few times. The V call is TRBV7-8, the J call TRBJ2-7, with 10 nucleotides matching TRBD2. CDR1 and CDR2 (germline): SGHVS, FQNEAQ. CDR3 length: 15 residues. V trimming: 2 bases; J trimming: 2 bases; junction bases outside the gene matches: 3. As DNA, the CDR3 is TGTGCCAGCAGCTTACCTACTAGCGGGACCTACGAGCAGTACTTC. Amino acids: CASSLPTSGTYEQYF.

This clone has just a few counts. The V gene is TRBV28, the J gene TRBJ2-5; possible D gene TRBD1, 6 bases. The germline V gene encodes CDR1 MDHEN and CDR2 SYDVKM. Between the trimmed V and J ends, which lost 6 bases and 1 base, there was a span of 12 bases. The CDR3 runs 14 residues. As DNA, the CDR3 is TGTGCCAGCAGGGACAGCCTGATCCAAGAGACCCAGTACTTC. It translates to CASRDSLIQETQYF.

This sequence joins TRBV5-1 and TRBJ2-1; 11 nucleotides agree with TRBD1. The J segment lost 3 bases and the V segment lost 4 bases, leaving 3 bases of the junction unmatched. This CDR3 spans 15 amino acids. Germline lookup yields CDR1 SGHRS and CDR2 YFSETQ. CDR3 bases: TGCGCCAGCAGCCAGGGGACAGGGGGCTACAATGAGCAGTTCTTC. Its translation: CASSQGTGGYNEQFF.

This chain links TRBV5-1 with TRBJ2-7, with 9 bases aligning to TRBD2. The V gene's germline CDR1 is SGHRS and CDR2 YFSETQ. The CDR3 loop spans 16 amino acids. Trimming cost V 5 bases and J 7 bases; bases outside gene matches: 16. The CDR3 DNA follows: TGCGCCAGCAGTACTGCGACTAGCGGACCATTCGTAGAGCAGTACTTC. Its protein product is CASSTATSGPFVEQYF.

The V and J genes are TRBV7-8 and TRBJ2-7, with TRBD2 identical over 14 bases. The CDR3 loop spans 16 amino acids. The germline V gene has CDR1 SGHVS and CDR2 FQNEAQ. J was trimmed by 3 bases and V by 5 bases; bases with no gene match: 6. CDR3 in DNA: TGTGCCAGCAGCCGAAGGGGACTAGCGGGAGTCTACGAGCAGTACTTC. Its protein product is CASSRRGLAGVYEQYF. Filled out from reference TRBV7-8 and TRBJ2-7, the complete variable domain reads GAGVSQSPRYKVAKRGQDVALRCDPISGHVSLFWYQQALGQGPEFLTYFQNEAQLDKSGLPSDRFFAERPEGSVSTLKIQRTQQEDSAVYLCASSRRGLAGVYEQYFGPGTRLTVT.

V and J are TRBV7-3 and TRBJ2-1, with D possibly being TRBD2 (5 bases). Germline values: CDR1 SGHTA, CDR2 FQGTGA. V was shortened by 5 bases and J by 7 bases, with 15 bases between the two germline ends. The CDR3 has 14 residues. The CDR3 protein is CASSTAGRVNEQFF. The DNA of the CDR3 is TGTGCCAGCAGCACAGCTGGGAGAGTAAATGAGCAGTTCTTC.

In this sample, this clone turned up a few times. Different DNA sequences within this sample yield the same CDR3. CDR3 bases: TGTGCCTGGAGACTAGCGGGAGGGACCGGGGAGCTGTTTTTT. Translation gives CAWRLAGGTGELFF. The chain employs TRBV30 and TRBJ2-2; 13 nucleotides agree with TRBD2. Trimming removed 3 bases from V and 5 bases from J; junction bases left unmatched: 0. The CDR3 is 14 amino acids. Germline CDR1 and CDR2: GTSNPN and SVGIG (reference sequence).

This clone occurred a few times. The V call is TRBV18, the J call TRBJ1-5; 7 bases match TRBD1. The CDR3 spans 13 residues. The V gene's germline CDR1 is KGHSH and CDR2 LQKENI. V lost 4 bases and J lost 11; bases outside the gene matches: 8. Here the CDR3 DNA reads TGTGCCAGCTCACAGCCAGGGGGAAGAGCCCAGCATTTT. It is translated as CASSQPGGRAQHF.

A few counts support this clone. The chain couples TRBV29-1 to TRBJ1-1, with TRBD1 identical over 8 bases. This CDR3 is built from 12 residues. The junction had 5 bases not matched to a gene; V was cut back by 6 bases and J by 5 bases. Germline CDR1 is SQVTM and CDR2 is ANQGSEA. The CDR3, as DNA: TGCAGCGTGGCCAGGACAGGGACTGAAGCTTTCTTT. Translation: CSVARTGTEAFF.

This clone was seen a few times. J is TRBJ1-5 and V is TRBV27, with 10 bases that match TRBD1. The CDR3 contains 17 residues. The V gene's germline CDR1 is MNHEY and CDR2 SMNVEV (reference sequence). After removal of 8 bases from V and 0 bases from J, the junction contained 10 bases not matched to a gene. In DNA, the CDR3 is TGTGCCAGCTCGCCAGGGACAGGGGCCGATAGCAATCAGCCCCAGCATTTT. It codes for CASSPGTGADSNQPQHF.

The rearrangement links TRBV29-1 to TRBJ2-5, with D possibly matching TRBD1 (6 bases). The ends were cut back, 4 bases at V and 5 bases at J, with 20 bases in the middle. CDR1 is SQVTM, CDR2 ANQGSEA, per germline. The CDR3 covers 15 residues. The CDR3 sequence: CSVVRLAGEAETQYF. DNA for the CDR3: TGCAGCGTTGTTCGTTTGGCAGGGGAAGCGGAGACCCAGTACTTC. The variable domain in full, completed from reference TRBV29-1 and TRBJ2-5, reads SAVISQKPSRDICQRGTSLTIQCQVDSQVTMMFWYRQQPGQSLTLIATANQGSEATYESGFVIDKFPISRPNLTFSTLTVSNMSPEDSSIYLCSVVRLAGEAETQYFGPGTRLLVL.

The CDR3 sequence is CASRRGEQGMTDTQYF. CDR3 sequence (DNA): TGTGCCAGCCGGAGGGGGGAACAGGGGATGACAGATACGCAGTATTTT. The genes are TRBV2 and TRBJ2-3; D possibly corresponds to TRBD1 (7 bases). From germline, CDR1 is SNHLY and CDR2 FYNNEI. The CDR3 is 16 residues long. Trimming shortened V by 8 bases and J by 3 bases, and 21 bases separated the two germline ends.